One sample yielded the 10 T cell receptor beta chains listed below, sequenced in a study of cytomegalovirus exposure and HLA in healthy donors. PCR involved 60 Vbeta and 13 Jbeta primers. Generated by immunoSEQ multiplex PCR, the TCRdb table keeps only in-frame clones and is missing some. The sample has around 180,000 clones; approximately 81% are singletons. The sequencing input was PBMCs. Receptors originate from a male donor in good health and CMV-seronegative.

This chain links TRBV27 with TRBJ2-7, with D tentatively TRBD2 (5 bases). Germline V gives CDR1 MNHEY, CDR2 SMNVEV (reference sequence). This CDR3 region has 14 residues. Deletions cut 3 bases from V and 2 bases from J, with 11 bases between. CDR3 sequence: CASSFVPGTYEQYF. The CDR3 DNA follows: TGTGCCAGCAGTTTTGTTCCGGGGACCTACGAGCAGTACTTC.

The chain links TRBV7-2 to TRBJ2-7; 7 bases are shared with TRBD1. This CDR3 has 15 amino acids. Trimming cost V 2 bases and J 3 bases; bases outside gene matches: 7. From germline, CDR1 is SGHTA and CDR2 FQGNSA. The CDR3 DNA reads TGTGCCAGCAGCTTATGGGGGACAGAGAACTACGAGCAGTACTTC. This gives the protein CASSLWGTENYEQYF.

This clone was observed a few times. V is TRBV6-5 and J is TRBJ2-7; D is perhaps TRBD1 (5 bases). The V and J ends lost 0 bases and 6 bases respectively, with 9 bases between them. Germline CDR1 and CDR2: MNHEY and SVGAGI. The CDR3 consists of 13 residues. CDR3 DNA: TGTGCCAGCAGTTACTCGCAGGGTTCCGAGCAGTACTTC. It codes for CASSYSQGSEQYF.

V usage is TRBV29-1 and J usage is TRBJ2-1, with D possibly being TRBD2 (5 bases). Trimming took off 7 bases at V and 7 bases at J, with 11 bases between the two ends. The CDR3 covers 11 residues. The germline gives CDR1 SQVTM, CDR2 ANQGSEA. CDR3 sequence (DNA): TGCAGCGGGAGGAAAGGGAATGAGCAGTTCTTC. Residues: CSGRKGNEQFF.

The chain employs TRBV6-1 and TRBJ2-7, with D perhaps TRBD2 (5 bases). The CDR3 consists of 16 residues. The germline V gene encodes CDR1 MNHNS and CDR2 SASEGT. The ends were cut back, 4 bases at V and 0 bases at J, with 16 bases in the middle. The CDR3 sequence is CASSGNTGVLSYEQYF. In nucleotides, the CDR3 is TGTGCCAGCAGTGGAAATACCGGGGTTCTCTCCTACGAGCAGTACTTC.

CDR3 amino acids: CASSLTPRSGTGELFF. CDR3 sequence (DNA): TGTGCCAGCAGCTTAACCCCGAGGAGCGGGACCGGGGAGCTGTTTTTT. This chain joins TRBV7-2 and TRBJ2-2; D is perhaps TRBD2 (6 bases). Per the germline V gene, CDR1 is SGHTA and CDR2 is FQGNSA. The V gene lost 2 bases and the J gene lost 5 bases, with 15 bases spanning the gap. CDR3 length equals 16 residues.

V gene TRBV28 combines with J gene TRBJ1-3; 8 bases map to TRBD1. CDR1 and CDR2 from the germline V gene are MDHEN and SYDVKM. The CDR3 is made up of 15 amino acids. V was pared by 1 base and J by 6 bases, with 5 bases of the junction left unmatched. DNA for the CDR3: TGTGCCAGCAGTTTATTTGTCAGGGGGCAAAACACCATATATTTT. Its translation: CASSLFVRGQNTIYF.

The chain joins TRBV9 to TRBJ2-1; 8 bases align to TRBD2. The length of the CDR3 is 16 residues. Germline V gene data show CDR1 as SGDLS and CDR2 as YYNGEE. The ends lost 0 bases at V and 6 bases at J; junction bases unmatched: 8. The CDR3 is CASSVVPTSEGNEQFF. CDR3 nucleotide sequence: TGTGCCAGCAGCGTAGTTCCGACTAGCGAGGGCAATGAGCAGTTCTTC. Variable domain in full (rest from reference TRBV9 and TRBJ2-1): DSGVTQTPKHLITATGQRVTLRCSPRSGDLSVYWYQQSLDQGLQFLIQYYNGEERAKGNILERFSAQQFPDLHSELNLSSLELGDSALYFCASSVVPTSEGNEQFFGPGTRLTVL.

This chain connects TRBV5-1 to TRBJ2-3; no definite D call. The V end lost 0 bases, the J end lost 3 bases, and 8 bases lay between the germline ends. Germline CDR1 is SGHRS and CDR2 is YFSETQ. The CDR3 sequence is 14 residues long. CDR3 coding DNA: TGCGCCAGCAGCTTGGTGTTATCGACAGATACGCAGTATTTT. As protein: CASSLVLSTDTQYF.

Worth noting for this clone: Germline is not matched at one junction end, which may reflect a read error. This chain uses TRBV5-6 with TRBJ1-2; tentative D call: TRBD1 (6 bases). This CDR3 is 15 amino acids long. CDR1 SGHDT and CDR2 YYEEEE come from the germline V gene. The chain's CDR3 is CASSFGTLSNYGYPF. The CDR3 coding sequence is TGTGCCAGCAGCTTCGGGACACTCTCTAACTATGGCTACCCCTTC. Looking up the rest from reference TRBV5-6 and TRBJ1-2 gives the full variable domain: DAGVTQSPTHLIKTRGQQVTLRCSPKSGHDTVSWYQQALGQGPQFIFQYYEEEERQRGNFPDRFSGHQFPNYSSELNVNALLLGDSALYLCASSFGTLSNYGYPFGSGTRLTVV.